These 8 T cell receptor beta chains share one sample of origin, sequenced in a study of blood T cells in healthy people across ages. Using a J-beta primer mix together with a sample-barcoded 5' primer, a second PCR was run for about 6 to 11 cycles. TCRdb processed the 5' RACE reads anew with MiXCR; each CDR3 protein has one entry. The sample has some 1,500,000 distinct CDR3 sequences, roughly two fifths seen once. The sample consisted of blood. The receptors come from a woman aged 18-30 years in good health.

This clonotype has more than one count but fewer than ten. V usage is TRBV29-1 and J usage is TRBJ2-1; the match to TRBD2 covers 8 bases. Unmatched junction bases numbered 7, after V lost 7 bases and J lost 5 bases. CDR3 length: 13 amino acids. Germline V gives CDR1 SQVTM, CDR2 ANQGSEA. The CDR3: CSGSGRKDNEQFF. The CDR3 nucleotides are TGCAGCGGGAGCGGGAGAAAGGACAATGAGCAGTTCTTC.

This clonotype was observed a handful of times. The chain joins TRBV4-1 to TRBJ1-6; D unresolved. V was shortened by 2 bases and J by 7 bases, with 18 bases between the two germline ends. The germline V gene has CDR1 MGHRA and CDR2 YSYEKL. The CDR3 sequence is 17 residues long. DNA of the CDR3: TGCGCCAGCAGCCAATACCCGGGCCAGTATGAGAATTCACCCCTCCACTTT. Protein sequence: CASSQYPGQYENSPLHF.

The chain combines TRBV13 with TRBJ2-5; D is ambiguous. This CDR3 spans 12 amino acids. The V gene's germline CDR1 is PRHDT and CDR2 FYEKMQ (reference sequence). The germline V and J ends were trimmed by 8 bases and 1 base, with 8 bases remaining between them. CDR3 nucleotides: TGTGCCAGCGGCCAGGTCCAAGAGACCCAGTACTTC. The encoded protein is CASGQVQETQYF.

The rearrangement uses TRBV28 and TRBJ1-2; D is perhaps TRBD1 (5 bases). Trimming removed 8 bases at V and 6 bases at J, with 22 bases between. The germline CDR1 and CDR2 sequences are MDHEN and SYDVKM. The CDR3 length is 15 residues. CDR3 DNA sequence: TGTGCCAGCGCCCCTTGGGGTGGCAGGGCAGATGGCTACACCTTC. It encodes CASAPWGGRADGYTF.

V usage is TRBV2 and J usage is TRBJ2-2, with D unclear. This CDR3 spans 12 amino acids. CDR1 and CDR2 from the germline V gene are SNHLY and FYNNEI. V dropped 6 bases and J dropped 6 bases, with 8 bases sitting between them. DNA of the CDR3: TGTGCCAGCAGGGGGTACCCCGGGGAGCTGTTTTTT. This encodes CASRGYPGELFF.

The V and J genes are TRBV6-2 or TRBV6-3 and TRBJ2-5, with D perhaps being TRBD1 or TRBD2 (7 bases each). V was trimmed by 5 bases and J by 6 bases, leaving 19 bases between them. The length of the CDR3 is 15 residues. Germline V gene data show CDR1 as MNHEY and CDR2 as SVGEGT. The CDR3: CASSTIERDRQTQYF. DNA for the CDR3: TGTGCCAGCAGTACCATCGAGCGGGACAGACAGACCCAGTACTTC.

The chain combines TRBV7-2 with TRBJ2-7, with 12 bases fitting TRBD2. V lost 5 bases and J lost 4; bases outside the gene matches: 9. The CDR3 is made up of 16 amino acids. Germline V lookup: CDR1 SGHTA, CDR2 FQGNSA. Written as DNA, the CDR3 is TGTGCCAGCAGCCCTTCCCGACTAGCGGGAGCTTACGAGCAGTACTTC. Translating it yields CASSPSRLAGAYEQYF.

The J gene is TRBJ2-3, the V gene TRBV27, with 10 bases identical to TRBD1. The germline V gene has CDR1 MNHEY and CDR2 SMNVEV (reference sequence). With 6 bases clipped from V and 4 bases from J, the junction kept 7 bases outside the gene matches. The CDR3 contains 15 residues. The CDR3 DNA reads as TGTGCCAGCAGATTCGACAGGGGGCGGCCAGATACGCAGTATTTT. It yields the protein CASRFDRGRPDTQYF.